Given below is one TCR beta chain in context. The data were obtained in a study of control samples from healthy donors and cancer patients. Here immunoSEQ multiplex PCR was the method, and the copy in TCRdb shows in-frame clones only, minus some. The sample comprises roughly 130,000 clones, 88% of which are singletons, and roughly 3.1% rests with the top ten. Sequences were obtained from blood. The TCR originated in a man aged 50 to 60 in good health.

This CDR3 reads CASIPLVSRAGVSTEAFF. CDR3 in DNA: TGTGCCAGCATCCCTCTAGTGTCGAGGGCGGGGGTGAGCACTGAAGCTTTCTTT. The V and J genes are TRBV6-2 or TRBV6-3 and TRBJ1-1; maybe TRBD1 (5 bases). Trimming cost V 7 bases and J 4 bases, with 28 bases left between them. CDR1 is MNHEY, CDR2 SVGEGT, per germline. This CDR3 has 18 residues.